This T cell receptor (beta chain) was documented in a study of cytomegalovirus exposure and HLA in healthy donors (dated by TCRdb to about 2017). With respect to the entire study: A later analysis indicated that the 90 to 150 validation repertoires were generated on the platform also employed for the roughly 650 repertoires of the first cohort. Besides the first cohort of approximately 710 subjects, a separate validation cohort made up of roughly 130 different subjects was used. High-throughput TCR immunosequencing, statistical association of individual TCRs with disease status, and machine learning were combined to predict cytomegalovirus infection status. The study aimed to test whether cataloging public T cell receptors could reveal signatures of past pathogen exposure. Broader findings and caveats from the paper: In a later analysis, TCRs clustered in the first cohort were found to also tend to co-occur in the 130 or so validation repertoires, with about 94% of cluster scores above 0. A later analysis lacked HLA typing for the validation cohort, so it scored co-occurrence in that cohort across all 120 repertoires. The authors suggested that the approach could potentially be extended to other disease states and immunological phenotypes. In vitro tests confirmed that a few of the cytomegalovirus-associated TCR beta chains recognize cytomegalovirus antigens. The study listed 150 to 200 TCR beta chains as associated with cytomegalovirus. In both the original and validation cohorts, the classifier was reported to diagnose cytomegalovirus status with high specificity and sensitivity. While some public TCRs were present in many individuals, most TCR sequences turned up only very rarely across donors.

The donors were included in the validation cohort of some 120 subjects, a group kept apart from the roughly 690-subject first cohort. Remarks on this clone: Its specific antigen is unknown. Base qualities are not recorded, but no much larger clone differs from it by a single base.

Library construction relied on the immunoSEQ multiplex PCR assay. The paper's processing steps were these. A statistical classification framework was built to diagnose cytomegalovirus status from the catalog of TCR beta chain sequences. What TCRdb holds here is the immuneACCESS table cut down to in-frame rearrangements. Part of the clones is not present; checked against another copy, under half of the missing clones reflect an unresolved V gene, and the others are unexplained. V and J calls and clone size are copied from that table; D and trimming were computed from the DNA. In all, the sample holds approximately 210,000 clones, and more than 75% of those were seen once. The ten largest account for over 1.3% of the sample. From V the trimming removes 1 base and from J it removes 2 bases, while the gene matches leave 2 bases of the junction unaccounted for. The CDR3 has 15 amino acids, counting the end cysteine and phenylalanine. This entry keeps only the CDR3 DNA: 45 bases, framed from base 1. For CDR1 and CDR2, the germline V gene lists SGDLS and YYNGEE.

The clonotype originates from a woman aged 18-30 years in good health and CMV-seronegative. This receptor chain uses TRBV9 and TRBJ1-4, with 7 bases aligning to TRBD1. Sample: PBMCs. The DNA sequence is as follows: TGTGCCAGCAGCGTAACAGGGGTGACTAATGAAAAACTGTTTTTT. Its product reads: CASSVTGVTNEKLFF.